Presented here are 8 T cell receptor beta chains from one specimen sequenced in a study of T cell responses to AZD1222 COVID-19 vaccine. Sequenced by immunoSEQ multiplex PCR; TCRdb stores in-frame clones only, minus some. The table has 200,000 or so clones, around 93% seen once; the top ten hold roughly 9.8%. The sequencing used peripheral blood, collected on day 0 of AZD1222 vaccination. Source of these receptors: an adult in good health.

The rearrangement joins TRBV29-1 to TRBJ1-1; no definite D call. Deletions cut 7 bases from V and 0 bases from J, with 15 bases between. The length of the CDR3 is 14 residues. CDR1 and CDR2 (germline): SQVTM, ANQGSEA. The CDR3 nucleotides are TGCAGCGCAGGACGGGTGGGCATGAACACTGAAGCTTTCTTT. Its translation is CSAGRVGMNTEAFF.

The chain has TRBV6-5 and TRBJ2-7, with TRBD2 identical over 7 bases. CDR1 is MNHEY and CDR2 is SVGAGI in the germline V gene. CDR3 length equals 13 residues. The V segment lost 7 bases and the J segment 5 bases; nucleotides outside the gene matches: 8. The CDR3 DNA sequence: TGTGCCAGCAAAGGGGAGGGAACCCACGAGCAGTACTTC. Translation: CASKGEGTHEQYF.

The CDR3, as DNA: TGTGCCAGCAGCCCCCCGGGGGCGGGACCTTACAATGAGCAGTTCTTC. Its translation is CASSPPGAGPYNEQFF. The V gene is TRBV7-3, the J gene TRBJ2-1; D might be TRBD1 or TRBD2, each matching 6 bases. Germline CDR1 is SGHTA and CDR2 is FQGTGA. Between the trimmed V and J ends, which lost 5 bases and 4 bases, there was a span of 18 bases. The CDR3 spans 16 residues.

The V and J genes are TRBV11-2 and TRBJ1-6; no reliable D call. Per the germline V gene, CDR1 is SGHAT and CDR2 is FQNNGV. The length of the CDR3 is 18 residues. The V end was cut by 5 bases, the J end by 4 bases, with 21 bases between. The DNA of the CDR3 is TGTGCCAGCAGCCCAGGCATTAGGAGGTCGGGGTATAATTCACCCCTCCACTTT. It codes for CASSPGIRRSGYNSPLHF.

The chain is built from TRBV18 and TRBJ2-7, with D unresolved. V was clipped by 3 bases and J by 0 bases, with 12 bases between them. Germline V gives CDR1 KGHSH, CDR2 LQKENI. This CDR3 spans 15 amino acids. The CDR3 sequence is CASSPSQETSYEQYF. CDR3 coding DNA: TGTGCCAGCTCACCTTCCCAGGAGACCTCCTACGAGCAGTACTTC.

The chain combines TRBV9 with TRBJ1-1, with 7 positions matching TRBD1. The length of the CDR3 is 16 residues. V gave up 0 bases and J gave up 5 bases; unmatched junction bases: 10. Germline CDR1 reads SGDLS; CDR2 reads YYNGEE. The CDR3 bases are TGTGCCAGCAGCGTAGGATCAGGGGGGATTGGTACTGAAGCTTTCTTT. It codes for CASSVGSGGIGTEAFF.

The gene calls are TRBV6-5 and TRBJ1-6; 8 bases agree with TRBD1. V was pared by 7 bases and J by 5 bases, with 4 bases of the junction left unmatched. CDR3 length: 14 amino acids. CDR1 is MNHEY and CDR2 is SVGAGI in the germline V gene. CDR3 nucleotides: TGTGCCAGCACCTCGACAGGGGATAATTCACCCCTCCACTTT. It yields the protein CASTSTGDNSPLHF.

The chain is built from TRBV6-5 and TRBJ2-7; tentatively, D is TRBD1 or TRBD2 (5 bases each). Trimming pared 6 bases from V and 2 bases from J, leaving 17 bases between. The CDR3 has 15 residues. Germline lookup yields CDR1 MNHEY and CDR2 SVGAGI. CDR3 protein: CASRKIRDLPYEQYF. Written as DNA, the CDR3 is TGTGCCAGCAGAAAAATTCGGGACCTTCCCTACGAGCAGTACTTC.